The 12 T cell receptor beta chains presented below share a single source sample, sequenced in a study of T cells in Graves' hyperthyroidism and ophthalmopathy. Using RNA transcripts as the source, TCR beta CDR3 regions were amplified. First-round RT-PCR targeting the TCR CDR3 was performed with the HTBI primer set. TCRdb reanalysed the multiplex PCR reads using MiXCR and keeps one entry per CDR3 protein. Of 250,000 to 400,000 distinct CDR3 sequences in the sample, roughly 13% were seen once. What was sequenced was blood. The receptor set was obtained from a woman aged 40-49 years with Graves' ophthalmopathy.

This clonotype was seen repeatedly, ten times or more. V usage is TRBV6-1 and J usage is TRBJ1-2; a possible D gene is TRBD1 (6 bases). The germline V gene encodes CDR1 MNHNS and CDR2 SASEGT. The V end was cut by 2 bases, the J end by 6 bases, with 10 bases between. The length of the CDR3 is 13 residues. The CDR3 here is CASSELGGDGYTF. Written as DNA, the CDR3 is TGTGCCAGCAGTGAACTAGGGGGAGATGGCTACACCTTC.

Ten or more counts support this clonotype. The chain combines TRBV11-2 with TRBJ2-1; 9 nucleotides match TRBD1. The CDR3 is made up of 14 amino acids. Germline-derived CDR1 and CDR2 are SGHAT and FQNNGV. V gave up 6 bases and J gave up 7 bases; unmatched junction bases: 7. CDR3 sequence (DNA): TGTGCCAGCAGTCGGGGGACAGGGAGAAATGAGCAGTTCTTC. It translates to CASSRGTGRNEQFF.

The table lists this clonotype with many counts. V and J are TRBV15 and TRBJ2-3; no clear D. The CDR3 consists of 15 residues. Per the germline V gene, CDR1 is LNHNV and CDR2 is YYDKDF (reference sequence). The germline V and J ends were trimmed by 0 bases and 0 bases, with 7 bases remaining between them. The CDR3 spells CATSRDQISTDTQYF. CDR3 nucleotides: TGTGCCACCAGCAGAGATCAGATTAGCACAGATACGCAGTATTTT.

This clonotype was observed many times. The genes are TRBV2 and TRBJ2-5; no reliable D call. V lost 7 bases and J 4 bases, leaving 10 bases between the germline ends. Germline assignment: CDR1 SNHLY and CDR2 FYNNEI. There are 12 residues in the CDR3. This chain's CDR3 is CASNYLTETQYF. DNA for the CDR3: TGTGCCAGCAACTATCTTACAGAGACCCAGTACTTC.

This clonotype was seen only a few times. The chain recombines TRBV10-3 with TRBJ2-4; tentatively, D is TRBD1 or TRBD2 (5 bases each). The germline V gene encodes CDR1 ENHRY and CDR2 SYGVKD. CDR3 length: 16 amino acids. Trimming cost V 0 bases and J 0 bases, with 9 bases left between them. Here the CDR3 DNA reads TGTGCCATCAGTGAGTCTGGGGGTGTAGCCAAAAACATTCAGTACTTC. Translated, it gives CAISESGGVAKNIQYF.

This clonotype was seen a handful of times. CDR3 coding DNA: TGTGCCAGCAGTTATGGGTTAGCGGGAGTCTACAATGAGCAGTTCTTC. Its translation is CASSYGLAGVYNEQFF. The chain combines TRBV6-2 or TRBV6-3 with TRBJ2-1, with 9 bases identical to TRBD2. Unmatched junction bases numbered 6, after V lost 3 bases and J lost 3 bases. CDR1 and CDR2 from the germline V gene are MNHEY and SVGEGT. This CDR3 spans 16 amino acids.

This clonotype was found a few times. The rearrangement joins TRBV19 to TRBJ2-1, with D perhaps given as TRBD1 or TRBD2 (7 bases each). This CDR3 is 16 amino acids long. Germline V lookup: CDR1 LNHDA, CDR2 SQIVND (reference sequence). V lost 4 bases and J lost 3, with 16 bases in between. CDR3 residues: CASSTPLRGGYNEQFF. For the CDR3, the DNA is TGTGCCAGTAGTACCCCGCTCAGGGGGGGCTACAATGAGCAGTTCTTC. Drawing the rest from reference TRBV19 and TRBJ2-1, the complete variable domain is DGGITQSPKYLFRKEGQNVTLSCEQNLNHDAMYWYRQDPGQGLRLIYYSQIVNDFQKGDIAEGYSVSREKKESFPLTVTSAQKNPTAFYLCASSTPLRGGYNEQFFGPGTRLTVL.

The rearrangement uses TRBV6-4 and TRBJ1-1; 7 bases map to TRBD1. V dropped 4 bases and J dropped 0; count of bases not matched to a gene: 17. Germline-derived CDR1 and CDR2 are MRHNA and SNTAGT. This CDR3 region has 19 residues. CDR3 nucleotides: TGTGCCAGCAGTGGCCCCCTTTCAGACAGGGACAATATGAACACTGAAGCTTTCTTT. Translation gives CASSGPLSDRDNMNTEAFF.

This clonotype came up many times. V usage is TRBV11-2 and J usage is TRBJ2-7; 15 bases fit TRBD2. CDR1 and CDR2 from the germline V gene are SGHAT and FQNNGV. The CDR3 runs to 17 residues. The ends lost 5 bases at V and 1 base at J; junction bases unmatched: 6. The DNA of the CDR3 is TGTGCCAGCAGCGGGACGGGACTAGCGGGGGGTTCCTACGAGCAGTACTTC. Protein: CASSGTGLAGGSYEQYF.

About this clonotype: This sequence may be a read error, since a much larger clone differs from it by one base. The chain is built from TRBV11-3 and TRBJ2-2; perhaps TRBD2 as D (6 bases). The germline CDR1 and CDR2 sequences are SGHNT and YENEEA. The CDR3 has 14 amino acids. CDR3 amino acids: CASSFGLDTGGLFF. The CDR3 DNA sequence: TGTGCCAGCAGCTTCGGGTTAGACACCGGGGGGCTGTTTTTT.

Ten or more counts support this clonotype. The V call is TRBV6-1, the J call TRBJ1-1; unclear D gene. Germline CDR1 and CDR2: MNHNS and SASEGT. The CDR3 loop spans 14 amino acids. Trimming removed 4 bases at V and 6 bases at J, with 15 bases between. CDR3 protein: CASSARTVFPEAFF. In DNA, the CDR3 is TGTGCCAGCAGTGCCAGGACGGTTTTCCCTGAAGCTTTCTTT.

This clonotype was found many times. The chain links TRBV10-3 to TRBJ2-1, with D possibly being TRBD1 (5 bases). This CDR3 region has 12 residues. CDR1 and CDR2 (germline): ENHRY, SYGVKD. The V gene lost 0 bases and the J gene lost 12 bases, with 9 bases spanning the gap. In DNA, the CDR3 is TGTGCCATCAGTGAGTCGTCAGGGATGCAGTTCTTC. Residues: CAISESSGMQFF.